This passage covers 9 T cell receptor beta chains from one sample sequenced in a study of blood T cells in healthy people across ages. Together with a sample-barcoded 5' primer, a J-beta primer mix was included in a second PCR lasting 7 to 11 cycles. MiXCR, applied by TCRdb to the 5' RACE reads, yields one record per CDR3 protein. Among approximately 1.5 million distinct CDR3 sequences listed, roughly 32% were seen once. Sequenced sample: blood. All receptors come from a woman under 40 in good health.

This chain joins TRBV28 and TRBJ1-2; possible D gene TRBD1, 5 bases. The CDR3 spans 14 residues. Germline CDR1 reads MDHEN; CDR2 reads SYDVKM. V was shortened by 6 bases and J by 4 bases, with 15 bases between the two germline ends. The CDR3 region has the DNA TGTGCCAGCAGGGTTGAAGAAGGGGCCTATGGCTACACCTTC. Encoded protein: CASRVEEGAYGYTF.

This clonotype was observed a handful of times. The genes are TRBV9 and TRBJ2-1, with no clear D. V lost 8 bases and J 6 bases, leaving 18 bases between the germline ends. Germline CDR1 reads SGDLS; CDR2 reads YYNGEE. The length of the CDR3 is 14 residues. CDR3 bases: TGTGCCAGATGGCCGGGCACAAGGTCCAATGAGCAGTTCTTC. It yields the protein CARWPGTRSNEQFF.

The chain links TRBV7-9 to TRBJ2-3, with 7 bases identical to TRBD2. The CDR3 is made up of 14 amino acids. Germline V gene sequence: CDR1 SEHNR, CDR2 FQNEAQ (reference sequence). V was pared by 4 bases and J by 5 bases, with 6 bases of the junction left unmatched. The chain's CDR3 is CASSSPGGIDTQYF. The CDR3 DNA sequence: TGTGCCAGCAGCTCCCCGGGAGGAATAGATACGCAGTATTTT.

This clonotype was found a few times. This chain uses TRBV15 with TRBJ2-4; 8 bases are shared with TRBD2. V lost 3 bases and J lost 3; bases outside the gene matches: 4. In germline, CDR1 is LNHNV, CDR2 YYDKDF (reference sequence). This CDR3 has 15 residues. The CDR3 here is CATSSGRGDKNIQYF. The CDR3 region has the DNA TGTGCCACCAGCAGTGGGCGGGGGGACAAAAACATTCAGTACTTC.

This clonotype appeared a few times. The chain recombines TRBV7-3 with TRBJ2-3; D gene uncertain. The ends were cut back, 4 bases at V and 5 bases at J, with 7 bases in the middle. This CDR3 spans 12 amino acids. In germline, CDR1 is SGHTA, CDR2 FQGTGA. The CDR3 region is CASSSSKDTQYF. CDR3 coding DNA: TGTGCCAGCAGCTCCTCAAAAGATACGCAGTATTTT.

This sequence joins TRBV24-1 and TRBJ2-1, with D possibly matching TRBD2 (6 bases). The germline V and J ends were trimmed by 10 bases and 2 bases, with 14 bases remaining between them. Germline-derived CDR1 and CDR2 are KGHDR and SFDVKD. The CDR3 loop spans 14 amino acids. The CDR3 coding sequence is TGTGCCACGCAAATCGGGAGCCCCTACAATGAGCAGTTCTTC. Translating it yields CATQIGSPYNEQFF.

V and J are TRBV20-1 and TRBJ2-1; D possibly uses TRBD1 or TRBD2 (5 bases each). This CDR3 comprises 11 residues. The V and J ends lost 5 bases and 7 bases respectively, with 9 bases between them. The germline V gene has CDR1 DFQATT and CDR2 SNEGSKA (reference sequence). The CDR3 protein is CSALGENEQFF. The CDR3 nucleotides are TGCAGTGCTCTAGGGGAGAATGAGCAGTTCTTC.

This clonotype was seen once. V is TRBV20-1 and J is TRBJ2-3, with 10 bases lining up with TRBD2. V shed 6 bases, J shed 2 bases, and the junction held 8 bases outside the gene matches. The CDR3 is made up of 15 amino acids. CDR1 is DFQATT, CDR2 SNEGSKA, per germline (reference sequence). CDR3 amino acids: CSAMRLAGVTDTQYF. CDR3 bases: TGCAGTGCCATGAGGCTAGCGGGGGTCACAGATACGCAGTATTTT.

V and J are TRBV10-3 and TRBJ2-1, with D unclear. V lost 8 bases to trimming and J lost 10 bases, with 15 bases between them. The V gene's germline CDR1 is ENHRY and CDR2 SYGVKD. The length of the CDR3 is 12 residues. CDR3 sequence (DNA): TGTGCCATCGCAACTGTCCCCACCGAGCAGTTCTTC. This gives the protein CAIATVPTEQFF.